Sequencing of this TCR beta chain was carried out in a study of monozygotic twins with inflammatory bowel disease. For each CDR3 protein, TCRdb gives one entry from its re-call of the 5' RACE reads, without DNA. The listing records fewer than 400,000 distinct CDR3 sequences. This CDR3 is 18 amino acids long. What was sequenced was blood. The TCR originated in a human donor with ulcerative colitis or Crohn's disease, or a healthy co-twin of an affected twin (not recorded which). This chain links TRBV12-3 or TRBV12-4 with TRBJ1-3. The CDR3 sequence is CASSLGYAIRDAGNTIYF.